Shown below are 7 T cell receptor beta chains from a single sample sequenced in a study of PD-L1 blockade in urothelial cancer. The time point: peripheral blood 6 weeks after treatment start. Method: immunoSEQ multiplex PCR; TCRdb's copy keeps in-frame clones and lacks some. The data contain some 110,000 clones, around nine tenths of them singletons. The starting material was PBMCs, obtained around atezolizumab (anti-PD-L1) treatment. All receptors derive from a man aged 55 to 70 with urothelial cancer.

The chain couples TRBV7-9 to TRBJ1-4; 8 nucleotides align to TRBD1. The length of the CDR3 is 14 residues. Germline V gene data show CDR1 as SEHNR and CDR2 as FQNEAQ (reference sequence). The V and J ends lost 6 bases and 8 bases, in that order; junction bases with no gene match: 8. This CDR3 reads CASSPQGAVEKLFF. In DNA, the CDR3 is TGTGCCAGCAGTCCTCAGGGGGCGGTAGAAAAACTGTTTTTT.

This clone was seen only once. V and J are TRBV4-2 and TRBJ2-5; 8 bases agree with TRBD1. With V trimmed by 2 bases and J by 2 bases, 4 bases remained unmatched. The CDR3 runs to 15 residues. Germline lookup yields CDR1 LGHNA and CDR2 YNFKEQ. CDR3 nucleotides: TGTGCCAGCAGCCAAAACGGACAGGGACAAGAGACCCAGTACTTC. Amino acid sequence: CASSQNGQGQETQYF.

This chain's CDR3 is CASSLAPQGGDEQYF. CDR3 sequence (DNA): TGTGCCAGCAGCTTAGCCCCCCAGGGGGGTGACGAGCAGTACTTC. The genes are TRBV7-2 and TRBJ2-7; perhaps TRBD1 as D (7 bases). Trimming pared 0 bases from V and 5 bases from J, leaving 14 bases between. The CDR3 has 15 amino acids. CDR1 is SGHTA, CDR2 FQGNSA, per germline. The entire variable domain, with the rest obtained from reference TRBV7-2 and TRBJ2-7, is as follows: GAGVSQSPSNKVTEKGKDVELRCDPISGHTALYWYRQSLGQGLEFLIYFQGNSAPDKSGLPSDRFSAERTGGSVSTLTIQRTQQEDSAVYLCASSLAPQGGDEQYFGPGTRLTVT.

The V gene is TRBV28, the J gene TRBJ1-1; D is ambiguous. The CDR3 has 13 residues. Germline V CDR1 and CDR2: MDHEN, SYDVKM. Trimming took 2 bases from V and 1 from J, leaving 5 bases between them. CDR3 loop: CASSLNRNTEAFF. CDR3 nucleotides: TGTGCCAGCAGTTTAAATAGGAACACTGAAGCTTTCTTT.

The chain uses TRBV27 and TRBJ2-1; D might be TRBD2 (5 bases). Germline loops: CDR1 MNHEY, CDR2 SMNVEV (reference sequence). The CDR3 has 13 residues. Trimming removed 2 bases at V and 7 bases at J, with 9 bases between. For the CDR3, the DNA is TGTGCCAGCAGTTTAGGGCGGACTAATGAGCAGTTCTTC. It codes for CASSLGRTNEQFF.

The chain is built from TRBV13 and TRBJ2-4, with a weak D call TRBD2 (7 bases). Deletions cut 1 base from V and 9 bases from J, with 13 bases between. Germline V CDR1 and CDR2: PRHDT, FYEKMQ (reference sequence). The CDR3 loop spans 14 amino acids. This CDR3 reads CASSLEGGPSIQYF. CDR3 sequence (DNA): TGTGCCAGCAGCTTAGAGGGGGGGCCAAGCATTCAGTACTTC. Complete variable domain (other parts from reference TRBV13 and TRBJ2-4): AAGVIQSPRHLIKEKRETATLKCYPIPRHDTVYWYQQGPGQDPQFLISFYEKMQSDKGSIPDRFSAQQFSDYHSELNMSSLELGDSALYFCASSLEGGPSIQYFGAGTRLSVL.

This chain connects TRBV9 to TRBJ2-5; the match to TRBD2 covers 8 bases. From germline, CDR1 is SGDLS and CDR2 YYNGEE. Unmatched junction bases numbered 7, after V lost 4 bases and J lost 2 bases. This CDR3 has 15 residues. The chain's CDR3 is CASSHRVAGQETQYF. The CDR3 DNA sequence: TGTGCCAGCAGCCACCGGGTAGCGGGACAAGAGACCCAGTACTTC.